This T cell receptor (beta chain) was recorded in a study of blood T cell repertoires in COVID-19 (dated by TCRdb to about 2020). About the investigation overall: Collaborator samples came from the United States, Italy and Spain and covered acute and convalescent phases of COVID-19. The prospective study material was composed of cDNA or gDNA derived from T cells, B-cell-depleted T cells, or PBMCs. The repertoires were released in a freely available public database meant as a resource for research on the immune response to SARS-CoV-2. Samples were obtained from the ongoing ImmuneRACE study (first 160 participants) and from over 1,000 subjects provided by 6 global collaborators. Sample metadata almost always included a de-identified subject ID, COVID-19 status, age in years and sex. Subjects who had been exposed to COVID-19, were actively infected with it, or had recovered from it provided the deeply sampled blood TCRbeta repertoires that made up the dataset. Where HLA class I and class II types were available, the types were taken from metadata supplied by the sample provider, not from assay-based typing. The investigation overall reported the following: How much clinical and demographic metadata was included differed by source and by participant, and the metadata was provided uncurated.

TCRbeta CDR3 regions were amplified from genomic DNA using the immunoSEQ Assay, a bias-controlled multiplex PCR. The original pipeline was this. The number of nucleated cells in each sample was estimated from the amplification of reference gene primers within the assay. Sequence reads were collapsed and filtered to measure the absolute abundance of every unique TCRbeta CDR3 rearrangement. For each sample, productive Simpson clonality was calculated as the square root of Simpson's diversity index over productive rearrangements. TCRdb mirrors the immuneACCESS table, restricted to in-frame sequences. Some clones are absent from its copies; in checked studies, under half trace to an unresolved V gene, and the reason for the others is unknown. For V, J and clone size, that table is used; D and trimming come from the DNA. This sample holds some 150,000 clones; roughly 86% were observed only once. Jointly, the top ten make up 2% to 2.5% of the sample.

About this clone itself: Its antigen remains unidentified. There are no base qualities to consult, and no much larger clone falls within one base.

Taken from cysteine to phenylalanine, the CDR3 has 11 residues. CDR3 DNA only is kept here, 33 bases in frame from base 1. The germline V gene specifies MDHEN as CDR1 and SYDVKM as CDR2. V is shortened by 6 bases, J by 10 bases, and the region joining them spans 10 bases. Collaborating institutions collected whole blood in K2EDTA tubes following their own protocols. For TCRbeta analysis, collaborators shipped samples in one of three forms: frozen whole blood, isolated PBMCs, or DNA extracted from either of those sample types. This chain joins TRBV28 to TRBJ2-1; TRBD2 is possibly the D segment (6 matching bases). The sequence derives from a human donor in a cohort sampled during active COVID-19. Material for sequencing was peripheral blood. The CDR3 protein sequence reads: CASRLAGEQFF. At the DNA level, the sequence is TGTGCCAGCAGACTAGCTGGGGAGCAGTTCTTC.